This is a list of T cell receptor beta chains from one sample in a study of cytomegalovirus exposure and HLA in healthy donors. Assay: immunoSEQ multiplex PCR; the TCRdb copy retains only in-frame clones and omits some. The table records more than 85,000 clones, around 85% of them present only once. Material for sequencing was PBMCs. These TCRs come from a man aged 35-49 years in good health and CMV-seronegative. The CDR3 runs from the conserved cysteine through the conserved F or W. A D gene is named only where the DNA matches it firmly. Clone size is given for some rows only: seen once, a few or many times, or a class if the clone is expanded.

clone_size j_call d_call v_call cdr3_aa cdr3_nt
. TRBJ1-5 . TRBV6-1 CASSRHLNQPQHF TGTGCCAGCAGCCGACACCTGAATCAGCCCCAGCATTTT
. TRBJ2-3 . TRBV5-4 CASSLEQGGDTQYF TGTGCCAGCAGCTTGGAACAGGGTGGGGATACGCAGTATTTT
. TRBJ1-4 . TRBV5-1 CASSLETATNEKLFF TGCGCCAGCAGCTTGGAGACAGCAACTAATGAAAAACTGTTTTTT
few TRBJ1-1 . TRBV4-1 CASSQERDAKGVLEAFF TGCGCCAGCAGCCAAGAAAGGGACGCCAAGGGGGTACTAGAAGCTTTCTTT
. TRBJ1-4 . TRBV7-9 CASSSLDEKLFF TGTGCCAGCAGCTCCCTCGATGAAAAACTGTTTTTT
. TRBJ1-2 . TRBV30 CAWSAPGHHNYGYTF TGTGCCTGGAGTGCCCCCGGACACCATAACTATGGCTACACCTTC
. TRBJ2-7 . TRBV20-1 CSAPQGYEQYF TGCAGTGCCCCACAGGGCTACGAGCAGTACTTC
once TRBJ1-1 . TRBV19 CASSALGAGVNTEAFF TGTGCCAGCAGCGCCCTCGGGGCAGGGGTGAACACTGAAGCTTTCTTT
. TRBJ1-6 TRBD1 TRBV18 CASSPTGGMRSYNSPLHF TGTGCCAGCTCACCTACAGGGGGCATGAGGTCCTATAATTCACCCCTCCACTTT
. TRBJ2-3 . TRBV5-1 CASSTQGPYTDTQYF TGCGCCAGCAGCACCCAGGGGCCCTACACAGATACGCAGTATTTT
few TRBJ2-3 TRBD2 TRBV5-6 CASSLGLAGGTDTQYF TGTGCCAGCAGCTTGGGACTAGCGGGGGGCACAGATACGCAGTATTTT
once TRBJ2-5 . TRBV9 CASSVGTPGRETQYF TGTGCCAGCAGCGTGGGGACTCCCGGTAGAGAGACCCAGTACTTC
. TRBJ1-1 TRBD1 TRBV7-8 CASMLGQGHTEAFF TGTGCCAGCATGCTCGGACAGGGCCACACTGAAGCTTTCTTT
. TRBJ2-5 . TRBV19 CASSIGLTGETQYF TGTGCCAGTAGTATAGGGCTGACTGGCGAGACCCAGTACTTC
. TRBJ2-5 . TRBV10-3 CAISDLAQETQYF TGTGCCATCAGTGACTTGGCTCAAGAGACCCAGTACTTC
. TRBJ2-7 . TRBV5-4 CASSRSLTESYEQYF TGTGCCAGCAGCCGCTCCCTGACAGAATCCTACGAGCAGTACTTC
. TRBJ2-7 . TRBV2 CASSTGTSSYEQYF TGTGCCAGCAGCACAGGGACCAGCTCCTACGAGCAGTACTTC
. TRBJ1-2 . TRBV7-8 CASSLGGVDYGYTF TGTGCCAGCAGCTTGGGCGGGGTGGACTATGGCTACACCTTC
. TRBJ2-3 . TRBV19 CASRDKGRDTQYF TGTGCCAGTCGGGACAAAGGACGAGATACGCAGTATTTT
. TRBJ2-2 . TRBV9 CASSVDGGFRGLFF TGTGCCAGCAGCGTAGATGGAGGATTTCGTGGGCTGTTTTTT
. TRBJ2-3 TRBD2 TRBV7-2 CASSLLAASGGSTDTQYF TGTGCCAGCAGCTTACTAGCTGCTAGCGGGGGGAGCACAGATACGCAGTATTTT
. TRBJ1-2 . TRBV14 CASSAKDSLFYGYTF TGTGCCAGCAGCGCAAAAGACAGCCTCTTCTATGGCTACACCTTC
. TRBJ1-4 TRBD1 TRBV5-1 CASSPMGQTNEKLFF TGCGCCAGCAGCCCAATGGGACAGACTAATGAAAAACTGTTTTTT
. TRBJ2-5 TRBD2 TRBV14 CASSHPGGPQQTQYF TGTGCCAGCAGCCACCCGGGGGGTCCCCAACAGACCCAGTACTTC
once TRBJ1-1 . TRBV5-1 CASSLGNSPTAGAFF TGCGCCAGCAGCCTCGGGAACAGCCCAACCGCCGGAGCTTTCTTT
. TRBJ2-1 . TRBV6-5 CASSYSGSGFDNEQFF TGTGCCAGCAGTTACTCGGGTTCGGGGTTTGACAATGAGCAGTTCTTC
. TRBJ2-7 TRBD2 TRBV5-1 CASSLSPGTSYEQYF TGCGCCAGCAGCTTGAGTCCAGGGACTAGTTACGAGCAGTACTTC
once TRBJ2-7 TRBD1 TRBV2 CASRRDRGSYEQYF TGTGCCAGCAGAAGGGACAGGGGGTCCTACGAGCAGTACTTC
. TRBJ1-1 . TRBV6-5 CASRLDSVNTEAFF TGTGCCAGCAGGTTGGACAGCGTGAACACTGAAGCTTTCTTT
. TRBJ2-2 . TRBV11-2 CASSPGTPNTGELFF TGTGCCAGCAGCCCCGGGACACCGAACACCGGGGAGCTGTTTTTT
. TRBJ2-3 . TRBV5-6 CASSLVAGDTQYF TGTGCCAGCAGCTTGGTGGCAGGCGATACGCAGTATTTT
. TRBJ1-4 . TRBV14 CASSLRGGAPNEKLFF TGTGCCAGCAGCCTTCGCGGGGGAGCCCCCAATGAAAAACTGTTTTTT
. TRBJ2-1 . TRBV28 CASSMLRGGGGEQFF TGTGCCAGCAGCATGCTGCGCGGCGGCGGAGGTGAGCAGTTCTTC
. TRBJ1-6 TRBD1 TRBV5-1 CASTEGADNSPLHF TGCGCCAGCACCGAGGGGGCGGATAATTCACCCCTCCACTTT
. TRBJ2-3 . TRBV9 CASSVAPTIDTQYF TGTGCCAGCAGCGTAGCGCCTACGATAGATACGCAGTATTTT
. TRBJ2-5 . TRBV14 CASSQEAFQETQYF TGTGCCAGCAGCCAAGAAGCATTCCAAGAGACCCAGTACTTC
. TRBJ1-1 . TRBV27 CASSLSPGAAAFF TGTGCCAGCAGTTTAAGTCCAGGGGCAGCAGCTTTCTTT
once TRBJ2-7 TRBD1 TRBV6-5 CASSYSGQGATEQYF TGTGCCAGCAGTTACTCAGGACAGGGGGCGACCGAGCAGTACTTC
. TRBJ1-1 TRBD1 TRBV2 CASSSDRGLTEAFF TGTGCCAGCAGTTCTGACAGGGGGCTCACTGAAGCTTTCTTT
. TRBJ1-5 . TRBV6-6 CASSYSNPTGYQPQHF TGTGCCAGCAGTTACTCAAATCCAACAGGGTATCAGCCCCAGCATTTT
few TRBJ1-4 TRBD1 TRBV2 CASHRGTWDEKLFF TGTGCCAGCCACAGGGGGACATGGGATGAAAAACTGTTTTTT
. TRBJ1-1 . TRBV12-5 CASGSGPPNTEAFF TGTGCTAGTGGTTCAGGTCCCCCGAACACTGAAGCTTTCTTT
. TRBJ1-4 . TRBV5-4 CASSRGFNEKLFF TGTGCCAGCAGCAGGGGATTTAATGAAAAACTGTTTTTT
. TRBJ2-7 . TRBV2 CASSGSSQSGEQYF TGTGCCAGCAGTGGGTCTAGTCAGAGTGGCGAGCAGTACTTC
few TRBJ1-4 TRBD1 TRBV5-1 CASSLGDREGEKLFF TGCGCCAGCAGCCTGGGGGACAGGGAGGGTGAAAAACTGTTTTTT
. TRBJ2-3 TRBD2 TRBV28 CASSSRKGGGAPDTQYF TGTGCCAGCAGCTCCCGGAAGGGCGGGGGGGCCCCAGATACGCAGTATTTT
. TRBJ2-3 TRBD1 TRBV4-1 CASSLGTGPSTDTQYF TGCGCCAGCAGCCTCGGGACAGGACCTAGCACAGATACGCAGTATTTT
. TRBJ2-5 TRBD1 TRBV5-1 CASSSTGVQETQYF TGCGCCAGCAGTTCTACAGGGGTTCAAGAGACCCAGTACTTC
. TRBJ2-7 . TRBV11-2 CASSSRTAYYEQYF TGTGCCAGCAGCTCCCGGACAGCCTATTACGAGCAGTACTTC
. TRBJ2-2 TRBD2 TRBV28 CASSLAGLNTGELFF TGTGCCAGCAGTCTAGCGGGGTTAAACACCGGGGAGCTGTTTTTT
few TRBJ1-2 TRBD1 TRBV7-3 CASRSTGGAETGPGYTF TGTGCCAGCAGGTCTACAGGGGGCGCTGAGACGGGGCCAGGCTACACCTTC
once TRBJ1-3 . TRBV5-1 CASSLGERPPRDTIYF TGCGCCAGCAGCTTGGGAGAGCGCCCGCCTAGAGACACCATATATTTT
. TRBJ1-4 . TRBV5-8 CASSMGRRSTNEKLFF TGTGCCAGCAGCATGGGACGGAGGTCAACTAATGAAAAACTGTTTTTT
. TRBJ2-3 . TRBV5-5 CASSLPGDTQYF TGTGCCAGCAGTCTGCCCGGGGATACGCAGTATTTT
once TRBJ1-1 TRBD1 TRBV7-6 CASSLAPTGGKTEAFF TGTGCCAGCAGCTTAGCCCCGACAGGGGGGAAGACTGAAGCTTTCTTT
. TRBJ2-7 . TRBV15 CATSRDPPGLTTLYEQYF TGTGCCACCAGCAGAGATCCCCCGGGTCTCACCACCCTCTACGAGCAGTACTTC
. TRBJ2-7 . TRBV2 CASSRWSPARDSAYEQYF TGTGCCAGCAGCCGATGGTCCCCGGCCCGGGACTCGGCCTACGAGCAGTACTTC